The 15 T cell receptor beta chains below were found in one sample sequenced in a study of blood T cell repertoires in COVID-19. Sequencing was performed with immunoSEQ multiplex PCR; in TCRdb, only in-frame clones are kept and a portion is missing. This sample has about 120,000 clones, with 85% to 90% found just once. The sample taken for sequencing was peripheral blood. These receptor sequences come from a woman aged 60-75 years with COVID-19, enrolled during active disease.

This clone was seen more than once but under ten times. This chain uses TRBV3-1 (or the pseudogene TRBV3-2) with TRBJ1-1; weak D call: TRBD1 (5 bases). Trimming stripped 0 bases from V and 4 bases from J, with 15 bases between. The germline V gene has CDR1 LGHDT and CDR2 YNNKEL (reference sequence). This CDR3 has 16 residues. The CDR3 is CASSQDFSVGRTEAFF. CDR3 coding DNA: TGTGCCAGCAGCCAAGATTTTTCCGTGGGGCGCACTGAAGCTTTCTTT.

V usage is TRBV18 and J usage is TRBJ1-1; unclear D gene. Per the germline V gene, CDR1 is KGHSH and CDR2 is LQKENI. V lost 2 bases and J 0 bases, leaving 10 bases between the germline ends. This CDR3 region has 15 residues. The CDR3 DNA is TGTGCCAGCTCACCAAGGCAGACTTTGAACACTGAAGCTTTCTTT. It yields the protein CASSPRQTLNTEAFF. Filled out from reference TRBV18 and TRBJ1-1, the complete variable domain reads NAGVMQNPRHLVRRRGQEARLRCSPMKGHSHVYWYRQLPEEGLKFMVYLQKENIIDESGMPKERFSAEFPKEGPSILRIQQVVRGDSAAYFCASSPRQTLNTEAFFGQGTRLTVV.

The chain is built from TRBV5-1 and TRBJ1-1; no clear D. CDR3 size: 12 residues. V was pared by 4 bases and J by 1 base, with 5 bases between. The germline V gene encodes CDR1 SGHRS and CDR2 YFSETQ. CDR3 loop: CASSPQNTEAFF. The CDR3 DNA reads as TGCGCCAGCAGCCCCCAGAACACTGAAGCTTTCTTT.

This chain connects TRBV5-4 to TRBJ1-2; D might be TRBD1 (6 bases). This CDR3 spans 15 amino acids. Between the trimmed V and J ends, which lost 7 bases and 5 bases, there was a span of 21 bases. The germline V gene has CDR1 SGHNT and CDR2 YYREEE (reference sequence). CDR3 DNA sequence: TGTGCCAGCGTTCCAGAACCAGGGGCTAGGTATGGCTACACCTTC. Translating it yields CASVPEPGARYGYTF.

The genes are TRBV10-3 and TRBJ2-3, with 7 positions matching TRBD1. J was trimmed by 0 bases and V by 7 bases; bases with no gene match: 7. The CDR3 has 15 residues. Germline V gene sequence: CDR1 ENHRY, CDR2 SYGVKD. The CDR3 sequence is CAITHETGSTDTQYF. DNA of the CDR3: TGTGCCATCACCCACGAGACAGGGAGCACAGATACGCAGTATTTT.

The V gene is TRBV29-1, the J gene TRBJ2-1; no clear D gene. V was clipped by 6 bases and J by 8 bases, with 14 bases between them. Per germline, CDR1 SQVTM and CDR2 ANQGSEA. This CDR3 has 12 residues. Here the CDR3 DNA reads TGCAGCGTAGAGATTAGTCCGTATGAGCAGTTCTTC. Protein sequence: CSVEISPYEQFF.

This clone was seen ten or more times. The gene calls are TRBV7-3 and TRBJ2-2, with D unclear. Per germline, CDR1 SGHTA and CDR2 FQGTGA. Trimming took off 5 bases at V and 1 base at J, with 8 bases between the two ends. The CDR3 extends over 14 amino acids. The CDR3 region has the DNA TGTGCCAGCAGCCTGACAAGGAACACCGGGGAGCTGTTTTTT. Its translation: CASSLTRNTGELFF.

This clone occurred once. This chain uses TRBV15 with TRBJ1-5; 7 nucleotides match TRBD1. This CDR3 comprises 15 residues. Looked up from germline, CDR1 is LNHNV and CDR2 is YYDKDF (reference sequence). The ends lost 3 bases at V and 5 bases at J; junction bases unmatched: 7. CDR3 amino acids: CATSRGTGVYQPQHF. CDR3 bases: TGTGCCACCAGCAGGGGAACAGGGGTCTATCAGCCCCAGCATTTT.

V usage is TRBV14 and J usage is TRBJ2-1; TRBD2 is a possible D gene (5 bases). This CDR3 comprises 13 residues. From germline, CDR1 is SGHDN and CDR2 FVKESK. The germline V and J ends were trimmed by 3 bases and 3 bases, with 6 bases remaining between them. In DNA form, the CDR3 reads TGTGCCAGCAGCCACGGGGTCTACAATGAGCAGTTCTTC. Its translation: CASSHGVYNEQFF. Based on the CDR3 plus reference TRBV14 and TRBJ2-1, the full variable domain is EAGVTQFPSHSVIEKGQTVTLRCDPISGHDNLYWYRRVMGKEIKFLLHFVKESKQDESGMPNNRFLAERTGGTYSTLKVQPAELEDSGVYFCASSHGVYNEQFFGPGTRLTVL.

There are a few counts of this clone. The rearrangement links TRBV3-1 (or the pseudogene TRBV3-2) to TRBJ2-2, with TRBD2 as a possible D gene (7 bases). Germline lookup yields CDR1 LGHDT and CDR2 YNNKEL (reference sequence). The CDR3 covers 14 residues. The V and J ends lost 3 bases and 5 bases respectively, with 10 bases between them. CDR3 amino acids: CASSQGGATGELFF. As DNA, the CDR3 is TGTGCCAGCAGCCAGGGGGGGGCGACCGGGGAGCTGTTTTTT.

The gene calls are TRBV7-3 and TRBJ1-1, with D unclear. This CDR3 has 13 amino acids. V was shortened by 4 bases and J by 7 bases, with 13 bases between the two germline ends. Looked up from germline, CDR1 is SGHTA and CDR2 is FQGTGA. Here the CDR3 DNA reads TGTGCCAGCAGCTCGGTTGCGCAGGATGAAGCTTTCTTT. Its translation is CASSSVAQDEAFF.

This clone showed up just a few times. The chain links TRBV15 to TRBJ2-2; 8 bases line up with TRBD1. This CDR3 is built from 15 residues. The ends lost 5 bases at V and 4 bases at J; junction bases unmatched: 6. Germline CDR1 and CDR2: LNHNV and YYDKDF (reference sequence). The CDR3 DNA reads TGTGCCACCAGCGGACGACAGGGGCTCACCGGGGAGCTGTTTTTT. Encoded protein: CATSGRQGLTGELFF.

V and J are TRBV19 and TRBJ2-1, with D possibly TRBD1 on 6 matching bases. V was clipped by 0 bases and J by 8 bases, with 14 bases between them. The CDR3 is made up of 15 amino acids. Per the germline V gene, CDR1 is LNHDA and CDR2 is SQIVND (reference sequence). The CDR3 protein is CASSIDSGVVDEQFF. The CDR3 nucleotides read TGTGCCAGTAGTATAGACTCAGGGGTGGTCGATGAGCAGTTCTTC.

This rearrangement joins TRBV18 to TRBJ2-6; TRBD1 matches at 7 bases. From germline, CDR1 is KGHSH and CDR2 LQKENI. CDR3 length equals 20 residues. J gave up 0 bases and V 6 bases, and 17 bases lay outside the gene matches. The CDR3 region has the DNA TGTGCCAGCTCCCAAGTACGGCCCGGGACAGCGTTCTCTGGGGCCAACGTCCTGACTTTC. Its translation: CASSQVRPGTAFSGANVLTF.

This clone came up once. This chain uses TRBV27 with TRBJ1-3; D gene ambiguous. Germline-derived CDR1 and CDR2 are MNHEY and SMNVEV (reference sequence). Trimming removed 2 bases at V and 2 bases at J, with 10 bases between. The CDR3 runs 15 residues. In DNA, the CDR3 is TGTGCCAGCAGTTTACGATACAGAGCTGGAAACACCATATATTTT. Protein product: CASSLRYRAGNTIYF.